These 9 T cell receptor beta chains share one sample of origin, sequenced in a study of regulatory T cells in long-lasting Graves disease. Time point defined: newly diagnosed GD, antithyroid drugs for less than 3 months. Extracted PBMC RNA gave rise to the TCR library. Assembly of TCR beta libraries relied on iRepertoire HTBI primers together with Arm-PCR of CDR3 regions. TCRdb re-derived calls from the multiplex PCR reads in MiXCR, one entry per CDR3 protein. The sample records around 500,000 distinct CDR3 sequences, 12% being singletons. The data were also submitted as part of a second study, on T cells in Graves' hyperthyroidism and ophthalmopathy.

The sequencing here drew on peripheral blood mononuclear cells (PBMCs), taken at new diagnosis, from a patient treated with antithyroid drugs. These receptor sequences come from a woman younger than 45 with Graves disease.

This clonotype was seen ten or more times. The chain is built from TRBV20-1 and TRBJ1-1; 9 nucleotides align to TRBD1. The CDR3 runs to 13 residues. Trimming at V came to 6 bases and at J to 4 bases, leaving 6 bases not matched to a gene. From germline, CDR1 is DFQATT and CDR2 SNEGSKA (reference sequence). The CDR3 coding sequence is TGCAGTGCGAAAACAGGGGGCGGCACTGAAGCTTTCTTT. Translation: CSAKTGGGTEAFF.

The table lists this clonotype with a few counts. The rearrangement uses TRBV11-2 and TRBJ1-2; D possibly corresponds to TRBD1 (5 bases). This CDR3 has 16 amino acids. Trimming left V 4 bases short and J 5 bases short, with 20 bases between. CDR1 SGHAT and CDR2 FQNNGV come from the germline V gene. CDR3 residues: CASSSKTGTAPYGYTF. The CDR3 nucleotides are TGTGCCAGCAGCTCTAAAACCGGGACGGCCCCTTATGGCTACACCTTC.

The chain combines TRBV12-3 or TRBV12-4 with TRBJ2-5, with TRBD2 as a possible D gene (5 bases). The CDR3 is 12 residues long. V lost 7 bases to trimming and J lost 4 bases, with 10 bases between them. CDR3 sequence: CASTLEGETQYF. The CDR3 DNA sequence: TGTGCCAGCACTCTAGAGGGAGAGACCCAGTACTTC.

This clonotype was seen more than once but under ten times. This chain links TRBV10-3 with TRBJ2-1, with no clear D. Trimming cost V 7 bases and J 0 bases, with 16 bases left between them. Germline assignment: CDR1 ENHRY and CDR2 SYGVKD. The CDR3 is 16 residues long. DNA of the CDR3: TGTGCCATCACCAAGGCTTTGGACGGCTCCTACAATGAGCAGTTCTTC. Amino acids: CAITKALDGSYNEQFF.

This clonotype was seen only a few times. The CDR3 loop reads CSARTQASGTYNEQFF. For the CDR3, the DNA is TGCAGTGCTAGGACTCAAGCTAGCGGGACTTACAATGAGCAGTTCTTC. The chain carries TRBV20-1 and TRBJ2-1; 9 bases line up with TRBD2. The CDR3 is 16 amino acids. The V segment lost 3 bases and the J segment 4 bases; nucleotides outside the gene matches: 10. Germline values: CDR1 DFQATT, CDR2 SNEGSKA (reference sequence).

This clonotype occurred many times. The chain carries TRBV4-2 and TRBJ2-5; 9 bases fit TRBD2. V lost 4 bases, J lost 1 base, and 7 bases stayed unmatched. The CDR3 covers 16 residues. Germline-derived CDR1 and CDR2 are LGHNA and YNFKEQ. CDR3 in amino acids: CASSRGSGGSQETQYF. CDR3 sequence (DNA): TGTGCCAGCAGCCGTGGGAGCGGGGGGAGCCAAGAGACCCAGTACTTC.

In its sample, this clonotype was seen many times. CDR3 residues: CASGDTATNEKLFF. CDR3 coding DNA: TGTGCCAGTGGGGACACCGCAACTAATGAAAAACTGTTTTTT. This sequence joins TRBV19 and TRBJ1-4, with a possible D match to TRBD1 (6 bases). Germline V gene lookup returns CDR1 LNHDA and CDR2 SQIVND (reference sequence). The CDR3 consists of 14 residues. V lost 8 bases and J lost 0, with 10 bases in between.

The J gene is TRBJ2-1, the V gene TRBV4-3, with a weak D call TRBD1 (6 bases). Germline assignment: CDR1 LGHNA and CDR2 YSLEER. The V and J ends lost 4 bases and 4 bases respectively, with 17 bases between them. The CDR3 totals 16 residues. CDR3 in amino acids: CASSPFDTGKYNEQFF. For the CDR3, the DNA is TGCGCCAGCAGCCCTTTCGATACAGGGAAATACAATGAGCAGTTCTTC.

This clonotype was observed at least ten times. This chain connects TRBV11-3 to TRBJ1-1, with D uncertain. This CDR3 spans 14 amino acids. The germline gives CDR1 SGHNT, CDR2 YENEEA. The V end was cut by 1 base, the J end by 8 bases, with 14 bases between. CDR3 loop: CASSLAPSKAEAFF. In DNA, the CDR3 is TGTGCCAGCAGCTTAGCACCCAGTAAAGCGGAAGCTTTCTTT.